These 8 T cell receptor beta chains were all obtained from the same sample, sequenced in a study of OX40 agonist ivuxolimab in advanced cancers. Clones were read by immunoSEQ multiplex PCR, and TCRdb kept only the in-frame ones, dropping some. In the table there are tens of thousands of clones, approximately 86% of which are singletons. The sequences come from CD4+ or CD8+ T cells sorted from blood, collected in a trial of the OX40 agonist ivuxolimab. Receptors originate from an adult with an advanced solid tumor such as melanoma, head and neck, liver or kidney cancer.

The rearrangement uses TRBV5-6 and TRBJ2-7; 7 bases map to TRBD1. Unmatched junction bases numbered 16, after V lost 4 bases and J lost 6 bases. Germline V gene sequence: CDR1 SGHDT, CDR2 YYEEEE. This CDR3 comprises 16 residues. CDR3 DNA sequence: TGTGCCAGCAGCCGAGCATGGACAGGAATAGGTGCCGAGCAGTACTTC. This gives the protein CASSRAWTGIGAEQYF.

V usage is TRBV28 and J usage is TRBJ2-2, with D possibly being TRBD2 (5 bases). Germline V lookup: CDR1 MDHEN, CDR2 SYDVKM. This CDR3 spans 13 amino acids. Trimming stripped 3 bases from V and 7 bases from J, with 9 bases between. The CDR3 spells CASSFRAGGELFF. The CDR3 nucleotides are TGTGCCAGCAGTTTTAGGGCGGGCGGGGAGCTGTTTTTT.

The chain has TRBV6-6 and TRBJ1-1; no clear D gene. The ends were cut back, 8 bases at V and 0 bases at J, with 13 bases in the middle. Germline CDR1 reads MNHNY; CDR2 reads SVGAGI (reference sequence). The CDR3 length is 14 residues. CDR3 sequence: CASGEGPMNTEAFF. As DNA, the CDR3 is TGTGCCAGCGGGGAGGGCCCGATGAACACTGAAGCTTTCTTT.

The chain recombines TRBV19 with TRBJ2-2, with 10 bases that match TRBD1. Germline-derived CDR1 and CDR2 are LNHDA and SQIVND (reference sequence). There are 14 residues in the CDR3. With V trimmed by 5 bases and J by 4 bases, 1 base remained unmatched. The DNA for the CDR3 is TGTGCCAGTAGTTGGACAGGGGGCACCGGGGAGCTGTTTTTT. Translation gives CASSWTGGTGELFF.

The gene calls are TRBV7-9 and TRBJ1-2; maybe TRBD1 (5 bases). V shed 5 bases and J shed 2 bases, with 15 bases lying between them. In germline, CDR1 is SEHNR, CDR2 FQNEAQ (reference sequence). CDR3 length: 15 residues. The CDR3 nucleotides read TGTGCCAGCAGCGTACCGGGACCTTCAAACTATGGCTACACCTTC. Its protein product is CASSVPGPSNYGYTF. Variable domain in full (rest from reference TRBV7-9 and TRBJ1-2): DTGVSQNPRHKITKRGQNVTFRCDPISEHNRLYWYRQTLGQGPEFLTYFQNEAQLEKSRLLSDRFSAERPKGSFSTLEIQRTEQGDSAMYLCASSVPGPSNYGYTFGSGTRLTVV.

The CDR3 is CAISETGAPSSYEQYF. DNA of the CDR3: TGTGCCATCAGTGAGACAGGGGCTCCTAGCTCCTACGAGCAGTACTTC. The V call is TRBV10-3, the J call TRBJ2-5; 7 bases agree with TRBD1. Near its end, the DNA agrees better with TRBJ2-7, so the J call may be wrong. Germline V CDR1 and CDR2: ENHRY, SYGVKD. The CDR3 spans 16 residues.

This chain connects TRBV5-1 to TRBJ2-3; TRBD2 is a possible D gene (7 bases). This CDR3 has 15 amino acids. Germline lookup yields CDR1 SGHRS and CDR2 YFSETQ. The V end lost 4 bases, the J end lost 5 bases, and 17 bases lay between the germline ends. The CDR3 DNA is TGCGCCAGCAGCCTCCAAGGGGGAGGGGGAGATACGCAGTATTTT. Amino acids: CASSLQGGGGDTQYF.

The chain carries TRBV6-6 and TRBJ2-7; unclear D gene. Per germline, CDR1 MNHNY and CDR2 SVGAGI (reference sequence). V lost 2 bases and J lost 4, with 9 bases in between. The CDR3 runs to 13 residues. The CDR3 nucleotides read TGTGCCAGCAGTTACGATACTAATTACGAGCAGTACTTC. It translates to CASSYDTNYEQYF.